This T cell receptor (beta chain) was sequenced during a study of cytomegalovirus exposure and HLA in healthy donors. Study-wide points: Earlier findings revealed that most TCR beta V segments proved productive either about 90% or about 30% of the time. Most sequenced TCRs were rare (though some public TCRs occurred in many donors). There were fewer than 200 TCR beta chains listed as cytomegalovirus-associated.

13 Jbeta primers and 60 Vbeta primers were used for the PCR. Clones were read by immunoSEQ multiplex PCR, and TCRdb kept only the in-frame ones, dropping some. The table shows 90,000 or so clones, with about two thirds occurring only once. This CDR3 contains 16 residues. Germline CDR1 and CDR2: SEHNR and FQNEAQ (reference sequence). Between the trimmed V and J ends, which lost 1 base and 3 bases, there was a span of 13 bases. Those who donated were healthy bone marrow donors. Note on this clone: Its antigen is unknown.

This TCR was recovered from a woman between 45 and 60 years old in good health and CMV-seropositive. The chain has TRBV7-9 and TRBJ1-5, with a weak D call TRBD1 (6 bases). Sequencing was performed on PBMCs. The CDR3 DNA reads as TGTGCCAGCAGCTTAGTGGGGGCGCAGAACAATCAGCCCCAGCATTTT. Amino acids: CASSLVGAQNNQPQHF.